These T cell receptor beta chains were read from a single sample in a study of blood T cell repertoires in COVID-19. Here immunoSEQ multiplex PCR was the method, and the copy in TCRdb shows in-frame clones only, minus some. In the table there are roughly 190,000 clones, 82% of which are singletons. The sample was peripheral blood. Receptors originate from a woman aged 55-69 years with COVID-19, enrolled during active disease. CDR3s include the opening cysteine and the closing phenylalanine or tryptophan. Size is stated for part of the rows, as once, few or many counts, or as a class when the clone is expanded.

clone size,V gene,CDR3 protein
once,TRBV10-3,CAISESGYNYGYTF
NA,TRBV27,CASSLSPSGFYNEQFF
NA,TRBV15,CATSRNRGQETQYF
NA,TRBV7-2,CASSLALDRLSSRVYEQYF
once,TRBV5-4,CASSLGREEQFF
NA,TRBV2,CASRQGGGNQPQHF
NA,TRBV28,CASRPIQGAGEKLFF
NA,TRBV7-8,CASSLNVGLADEQYF
NA,TRBV29-1,CSVGGGVAEAFF
few,TRBV7-8,CASSLRGGNRPLNTEAFF
once,TRBV5-1,CASSFPVGELFF
few,TRBV19,CASSISSGRPSSYNEQFF
once,TRBV18,CASSLGHLNTEAFF
NA,TRBV6-5,CASLSQGWAGELFF
NA,TRBV6-6,CASSRGGSTDTQYF
once,TRBV11-3,CASSLESGGPNEQFF
few,TRBV6-5,CASRGQGAAGYTF
NA,TRBV27,CASSSLYSTDNYGYTF
NA,TRBV10-2,CASRDRADGEAFF
NA,TRBV5-4,CASSWGQGADQPQHF
NA,TRBV10-1,CASSETTDRCFSYEQYF
NA,TRBV7-2,CASSLSSHTGELFF
once,TRBV6-4,CASSAIAGGSYNEQFF
NA,TRBV7-3,CASSLQADSYEQYF
NA,TRBV7-2,CASSLVRLAGGHEQYF
once,TRBV7-9,CASSLGASGQYTDTQYF
once,TRBV6-5,CASSTWAGYGYTF
few,TRBV19,CASRTDLMHGYTF
NA,TRBV7-9,CASSKGGGGSRFEKLFF
NA,TRBV5-6,CASSPGGFPYEQYF
few,TRBV28,CASRTSYNEQFF
NA,TRBV5-1,CASSLASLESDYGYTF
NA,TRBV6-5,CASSFWTGGGNQPQHF
NA,TRBV5-6,CASSHQLAAPLNEQFF
NA,TRBV6-5,CASRTSGQISEQYF
NA,TRBV9,CASSVVASWDTGELFF
NA,TRBV28,CASSTTDRARYTF
NA,TRBV13,CASSTSSYEQYF
NA,TRBV6-2/TRBV6-3,CASSPGQLTAQHF
NA,TRBV7-9,CASLPRAGSNYGYTF
NA,TRBV12-3/TRBV12-4,CASSLSRPGGYTF
NA,TRBV5-1,CASSPSRGAGNEQFF
NA,TRBV30,CAWSEVAGTGHEQYF
few,TRBV20-1,CSASPGRVNIQYF
NA,TRBV7-2,CASSPHRGEQYF
NA,TRBV14,CASSPQGAASRRTEAFF
NA,TRBV9,CASKRGRSNTGELFF
NA,TRBV2,CASSDGQRGYTF
NA,TRBV7-9,CASSVGTGTGELFF
NA,TRBV6-5,CASSTRAETQYF